What follows are 8 T cell receptor beta chains derived from one specimen sequenced in a study of regulatory T cells in long-lasting Graves disease (dated by TCRdb to about 2021). Libraries were prepared through multiplex PCR. The reads were generated on an Illumina HiSeq 4000. iRepertoire HTBI primers and Arm-PCR amplification of CDR3 regions were used to construct TCR beta libraries. TCRdb redid the processing of the public reads, applying fastp at Q25 and MiXCR, and retained in-frame beta chains. Each CDR3 protein appears once, grouped with its most common genes and DNA. The sample includes more than 450,000 distinct CDR3 sequences, with about 12% observed a single time. More than 8% of the sample is in the top ten clones. This specimen's time point label, per the study, means: newly diagnosed GD, antithyroid drugs for less than 3 months. RNA was extracted from PBMCs in TRIzol for both TCR sequencing and RNA sequencing.

The same sample was also studied in work on T cells in Graves' hyperthyroidism and ophthalmopathy.

This sample comprised peripheral blood mononuclear cells (PBMCs), obtained at new diagnosis, from a patient treated with antithyroid drugs. These receptors were obtained from a woman aged 25 to 39 with Graves disease. Donor details come from another sample of the same person, matched by shared clones.

There are a few counts of this clonotype. It may be a read error: a sequence one base away is much more abundant. This chain uses TRBV27 with TRBJ2-5; 15 nucleotides align to TRBD2. The CDR3 covers 17 residues. CDR1 is MNHEY and CDR2 is SMNVEV in the germline V gene (reference sequence). CDR3 loop: CVSSSRTSGRVGETQYF. The DNA for the CDR3 is TGTGTCAGCAGTTCTCGGACTAGCGGGAGGGTGGGGGAGACCCAGTACTTC.

In its sample, this clonotype was seen many times. The rearrangement uses TRBV2 and TRBJ2-7; 10 nucleotides agree with TRBD1. The CDR3 length is 13 residues. CDR1 and CDR2 from the germline V gene are SNHLY and FYNNEI. V shed 6 bases, J shed 6 bases, and the junction held 5 bases outside the gene matches. CDR3 protein: CASSGTGVAEQYF. In nucleotides, the CDR3 is TGTGCCAGCAGCGGGACAGGGGTTGCCGAGCAGTACTTC.

The chain recombines TRBV6-2 or TRBV6-3 with TRBJ2-5; D not certain. Trimming left V 2 bases short and J 4 bases short, with 8 bases between. CDR1 and CDR2 from the germline V gene are MNHEY and SVGEGT. This CDR3 has 13 amino acids. The CDR3 region is CASSYTRGETQYF. Here the CDR3 DNA reads TGTGCCAGCAGTTACACCCGCGGAGAGACCCAGTACTTC.

This chain links TRBV15 with TRBJ1-2, with D hard to call. The CDR3 sequence is 14 residues long. The ends were cut back, 3 bases at V and 2 bases at J, with 10 bases in the middle. Per the germline V gene, CDR1 is LNHNV and CDR2 is YYDKDF (reference sequence). As DNA, the CDR3 is TGTGCCACCAGCAGGAGAACACTGAACTATGGCTACACCTTC. Translation gives CATSRRTLNYGYTF.

The V call is TRBV7-8, the J call TRBJ2-7, with a possible D match to TRBD1 (5 bases). Germline lookup yields CDR1 SGHVS and CDR2 FQNEAQ. Trimming took off 5 bases at V and 6 bases at J, with 17 bases between the two ends. This CDR3 is built from 14 residues. The CDR3 is CASSADRYPPEQYF. CDR3 nucleotides: TGTGCCAGCAGCGCTGACAGATACCCCCCCGAGCAGTACTTC.

This clonotype occurred a few times. The rearrangement joins TRBV4-1 to TRBJ2-7; no clear D. In germline, CDR1 is MGHRA, CDR2 YSYEKL. The CDR3 loop spans 16 amino acids. Between the trimmed V and J ends, which lost 0 bases and 1 base, there was a span of 13 bases. As DNA, the CDR3 is TGCGCCAGCAGCCAAGATGAACACCTAACTTCCTACGAGCAGTACTTC. This codes for CASSQDEHLTSYEQYF.

Many counts were recorded for this clonotype. This chain uses TRBV5-1 with TRBJ2-5; TRBD2 matches at 8 bases. J gave up 5 bases and V 0 bases, and 6 bases lay outside the gene matches. Germline V CDR1 and CDR2: SGHRS, YFSETQ. The length of the CDR3 is 15 residues. The DNA of the CDR3 is TGCGCCAGCAGCTTGGAAGCGGGAGTCGTGGAGACCCAGTACTTC. This sequence encodes CASSLEAGVVETQYF.

The V call is TRBV6-1, the J call TRBJ2-1, with D possibly matching TRBD2 (7 bases). Between the trimmed V and J ends, which lost 10 bases and 10 bases, there was a span of 23 bases. From germline, CDR1 is MNHNS and CDR2 SASEGT. The CDR3 is 14 residues long. CDR3 loop: CATRGGLGLWEQFF. CDR3 DNA sequence: TGTGCCACAAGGGGGGGGCTAGGGTTATGGGAGCAGTTCTTC.